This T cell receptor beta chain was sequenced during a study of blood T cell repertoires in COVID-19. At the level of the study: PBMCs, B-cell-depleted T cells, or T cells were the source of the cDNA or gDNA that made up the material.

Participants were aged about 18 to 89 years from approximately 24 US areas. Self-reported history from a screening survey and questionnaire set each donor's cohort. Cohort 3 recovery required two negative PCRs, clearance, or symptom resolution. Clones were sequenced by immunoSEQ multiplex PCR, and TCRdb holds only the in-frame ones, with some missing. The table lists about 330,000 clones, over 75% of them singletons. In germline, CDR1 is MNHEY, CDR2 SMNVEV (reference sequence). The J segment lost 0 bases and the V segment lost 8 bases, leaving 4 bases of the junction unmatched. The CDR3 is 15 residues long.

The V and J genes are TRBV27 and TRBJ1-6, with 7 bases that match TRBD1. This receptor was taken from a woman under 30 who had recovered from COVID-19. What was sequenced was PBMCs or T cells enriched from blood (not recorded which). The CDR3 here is CASSTGISYNSPLHF. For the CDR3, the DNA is TGTGCCAGCTCGACAGGGATCTCCTATAATTCACCCCTCCACTTT.